Presented here are 7 T cell receptor beta chains from one specimen sequenced in a study of blood T cell repertoires in COVID-19. Measured with immunoSEQ multiplex PCR; TCRdb has only the in-frame clones, and not every one. The sample has 250,000 to 300,000 clones; 70% to 90% are singletons. What was sequenced was peripheral blood. All receptors derive from a man aged 55 to 70 who had recovered from COVID-19.

This clone was seen just once. The J gene is TRBJ2-5, the V gene TRBV15; D unresolved. The CDR3 sequence is 16 residues long. Germline CDR1 is LNHNV and CDR2 is YYDKDF (reference sequence). Trimming pared 5 bases from V and 2 bases from J, leaving 18 bases between. The CDR3 protein is CATSVDARPPQETQYF. The CDR3 bases are TGTGCCACCAGCGTTGACGCCAGGCCCCCGCAAGAGACCCAGTACTTC.

The chain employs TRBV6-5 and TRBJ1-2; TRBD1 is a possible D gene (5 bases). The CDR3 has 14 residues. Germline V CDR1 and CDR2: MNHEY, SVGAGI. V lost 7 bases to trimming and J lost 4 bases, with 16 bases between them. The CDR3 is CASTKAGVGYGYTF. The CDR3 DNA is TGTGCCAGCACTAAGGCGGGGGTGGGCTATGGCTACACCTTC.

The chain employs TRBV28 and TRBJ2-7; perhaps TRBD1 as D (5 bases). The CDR3 has 14 amino acids. The V end was cut by 1 base, the J end by 4 bases, with 11 bases between. Germline V CDR1 and CDR2: MDHEN, SYDVKM. The CDR3 loop is CASSLFQGTYEQYF. CDR3 in DNA: TGTGCCAGCAGTTTATTTCAGGGAACGTACGAGCAGTACTTC.

This chain uses TRBV5-1 with TRBJ2-7, with TRBD1 as a possible D gene (6 bases). The germline gives CDR1 SGHRS, CDR2 YFSETQ. The ends were cut back, 4 bases at V and 3 bases at J, with 17 bases in the middle. This CDR3 region has 15 residues. The CDR3 here is CASSRGTDRSYEQYF. The CDR3 nucleotides read TGCGCCAGCAGCCGAGGCACCGACAGGAGCTACGAGCAGTACTTC.

The gene calls are TRBV7-8 and TRBJ1-2, with 8 bases fitting TRBD1. The CDR3 is made up of 15 amino acids. After removal of 4 bases from V and 4 bases from J, the junction contained 8 bases not matched to a gene. The V gene's germline CDR1 is SGHVS and CDR2 FQNEAQ. CDR3 loop: CASSSRDRQAYGYTF. DNA for the CDR3: TGTGCCAGCAGCTCTAGGGACAGGCAAGCCTATGGCTACACCTTC.

The J gene is TRBJ1-1, the V gene TRBV9; D remains unclear. V was shortened by 1 base and J by 5 bases, with 12 bases between the two germline ends. The CDR3 contains 14 residues. The V gene's germline CDR1 is SGDLS and CDR2 YYNGEE. The CDR3 DNA reads as TGTGCCAGCAGCGTATCAATGTTGAGTACTGAAGCTTTCTTT. Translation: CASSVSMLSTEAFF.

The rearrangement uses TRBV2 and TRBJ1-5, with 7 bases lining up with TRBD1. The J segment lost 4 bases and the V segment lost 6 bases, leaving 3 bases of the junction unmatched. The CDR3 totals 13 residues. CDR1 SNHLY and CDR2 FYNNEI come from the germline V gene. In DNA form, the CDR3 reads TGTGCCAGCAGCTCGGACAGGAATCAGCCCCAGCATTTT. Translation: CASSSDRNQPQHF.